Each of the 31 T cell receptor beta chains below was sequenced from the same sample in a study of T-cell reconstitution after alpha-beta-depleted transplantation in children. The library targeted TCRbeta and was prepared with unique molecular identifiers. Via MiXCR, TCRdb re-called the PCR reads, giving one row per CDR3 protein. This sample has some 220,000 distinct CDR3 sequences, with roughly a tenth found just once. The sample was PBMCs, taken before TCRalphabeta/CD19-depleted stem cell transplant. The receptors come from a child less than two years old with acute myeloid leukemia, due to receive a stem cell transplant.

This clonotype was picked up many times. The chain recombines TRBV28 with TRBJ2-2; no definite D call. This CDR3 region has 15 residues. The germline V and J ends were trimmed by 7 bases and 4 bases, with 16 bases remaining between them. Germline V CDR1 and CDR2: MDHEN, SYDVKM. The CDR3 coding sequence is TGTGCCAGCAAATTACTAACCCCGGGCACCGGGGAGCTGTTTTTT. Its protein is CASKLLTPGTGELFF. Drawing the rest from reference TRBV28 and TRBJ2-2, the complete variable domain is DVKVTQSSRYLVKRTGEKVFLECVQDMDHENMFWYRQDPGLGLRLIYFSYDVKMKEKGDIPEGYSVSREKKERFSLILESASTNQTSMYLCASKLLTPGTGELFFGEGSRLTVL.

This clonotype was recorded many times. CDR3 protein: CASSPSATGPILHEQYF. In DNA form, the CDR3 reads TGTGCCAGCAGCCCATCAGCAACCGGGCCTATTTTGCACGAGCAGTACTTC. The V call is TRBV11-2, the J call TRBJ2-7; no clear D. CDR3 size: 17 residues. Germline V gives CDR1 SGHAT, CDR2 FQNNGV. V lost 5 bases and J lost 5, with 25 bases in between.

There are many counts of this clonotype. This chain links TRBV7-8 with TRBJ2-3; 10 nucleotides line up with TRBD2. The germline V gene encodes CDR1 SGHVS and CDR2 FQNEAQ. This CDR3 has 17 amino acids. Losses at the gene ends were 4 bases for V and 3 bases for J; bases not matched to a gene: 10. The CDR3: CASSSRTSGWGTDTQYF. CDR3 sequence (DNA): TGTGCCAGCAGCTCAAGGACTAGCGGATGGGGAACAGATACGCAGTATTTT.

This clonotype has a count of ten or more. The rearrangement links TRBV18 to TRBJ2-1; 14 bases agree with TRBD2. V lost 6 bases, J lost 2 bases, and 6 bases stayed unmatched. Germline CDR1 and CDR2: KGHSH and LQKENI. This CDR3 region has 17 residues. In DNA, the CDR3 is TGTGCCAGCTCGAAGGGGACTAGCGGGAGCACCTACAATGAGCAGTTCTTC. This encodes CASSKGTSGSTYNEQFF.

The chain is built from TRBV20-1 and TRBJ2-7; TRBD2 matches 12 bases. The CDR3 spans 15 residues. Trimming at V came to 1 base and at J to 0 bases, leaving 1 base not matched to a gene. Germline lookup yields CDR1 DFQATT and CDR2 SNEGSKA (reference sequence). The CDR3 region is CSARVLAGGSYEQYF. CDR3 sequence (DNA): TGCAGTGCTAGAGTACTAGCGGGGGGCTCCTACGAGCAGTACTTC.

The chain links TRBV5-1 to TRBJ2-7, with a tentative D call TRBD1 (6 bases). V lost 4 bases, J lost 4 bases, and 12 bases lay in between. This CDR3 is built from 13 residues. The germline V gene has CDR1 SGHRS and CDR2 YFSETQ. The CDR3 nucleotides are TGCGCCAGCAGCCCCCGGGACATGTACGAGCAGTACTTC. It translates to CASSPRDMYEQYF.

This clonotype was detected ten times or more. The genes are TRBV7-2 and TRBJ2-1; D may correspond to TRBD1 or TRBD2 (5 bases each). In germline, CDR1 is SGHTA, CDR2 FQGNSA. CDR3 size: 14 residues. V was clipped by 1 base and J by 8 bases, with 12 bases between them. The CDR3 coding sequence is TGTGCCAGCAGCTTAGTTTTTAGGGACCATGAGCAGTTCTTC. Translating gives CASSLVFRDHEQFF. The full variable domain, its missing parts supplied by reference TRBV7-2 and TRBJ2-1, is GAGVSQSPSNKVTEKGKDVELRCDPISGHTALYWYRQSLGQGLEFLIYFQGNSAPDKSGLPSDRFSAERTGGSVSTLTIQRTQQEDSAVYLCASSLVFRDHEQFFGPGTRLTVL.

Ten or more counts support this clonotype. The rearrangement links TRBV6-1 to TRBJ1-1; D unclear. V lost 11 bases and J 11 bases, leaving 18 bases between the germline ends. Germline values: CDR1 MNHNS, CDR2 SASEGT. The CDR3 totals 11 residues. The CDR3 sequence is CAGITGLRAFF. In DNA form, the CDR3 reads TGTGCCGGGATCACTGGGCTCCGGGCTTTCTTT.

This clonotype showed up many times. This could be a read error, since a much larger clone is one nucleotide away. V and J are TRBV5-4 and TRBJ2-7; 9 nucleotides agree with TRBD2. Germline trimming cut 7 bases from V and 2 bases from J; bases unmatched to any gene: 4. This CDR3 contains 13 residues. Germline values: CDR1 SGHNT, CDR2 YYREEE (reference sequence). CDR3 sequence (DNA): TGTGCCAGCGGCCTAGCGGGGACCTACGAGCAGTACTTC. It yields the protein CASGLAGTYEQYF.

In its sample, this clonotype was seen many times. The gene calls are TRBV24-1 and TRBJ1-1; TRBD1 agrees at 9 bases. From germline, CDR1 is KGHDR and CDR2 SFDVKD. Trimming cost V 3 bases and J 4 bases; bases outside gene matches: 2. CDR3 size: 14 residues. The CDR3 loop reads CATSDPTGGTEAFF. Here the CDR3 DNA reads TGTGCCACCAGTGATCCGACAGGGGGCACTGAAGCTTTCTTT.

V and J are TRBV20-1 and TRBJ2-1; 8 bases map to TRBD2. The trim removed 3 bases at V and 0 bases at J, leaving 7 bases unmatched. The germline V gene encodes CDR1 DFQATT and CDR2 SNEGSKA (reference sequence). This CDR3 comprises 16 residues. As DNA, the CDR3 is TGCAGTGCTAGGTCGGCCAGCGGGGGCTCCTACAATGAGCAGTTCTTC. Translation gives CSARSASGGSYNEQFF.

This clonotype was recorded many times. This chain connects TRBV4-1 to TRBJ1-5; no definite D call. Germline CDR1 MGHRA, CDR2 YSYEKL. V gave up 1 base and J gave up 1 base, with 11 bases separating them. The CDR3 runs to 16 residues. CDR3 loop: CASSQGYLVSNQPQHF. In nucleotides, the CDR3 is TGCGCCAGCAGCCAAGGGTACCTAGTGAGCAATCAGCCCCAGCATTTT.

At least ten counts were recorded for this clonotype. The chain employs TRBV12-3 or TRBV12-4 and TRBJ2-3; D is perhaps TRBD1 or TRBD2 (5 bases each). V shed 3 bases and J shed 4 bases, with 11 bases lying between them. The CDR3 length is 14 residues. Here the CDR3 reads CASSFGAVSDTQYF. CDR3 coding DNA: TGTGCCAGCAGTTTCGGGGCCGTCTCAGATACGCAGTATTTT.

This clonotype came up many times. V and J are TRBV3-1 and TRBJ2-7; unclear D gene. Trimming shortened V by 0 bases and J by 9 bases, and 9 bases separated the two germline ends. The CDR3 sequence is 12 residues long. The germline CDR1 and CDR2 sequences are LGHDT and YNNKEL (reference sequence). The CDR3 here is CASSQDRLRQYF. The CDR3 nucleotides are TGTGCCAGCAGCCAAGACAGATTAAGGCAGTACTTC.

This clonotype has a count of ten or more. The V and J genes are TRBV7-9 and TRBJ2-7; D might be TRBD2 (5 bases). CDR3 length equals 14 residues. V lost 6 bases, J lost 0 bases, and 12 bases lay in between. Germline lookup yields CDR1 SEHNR and CDR2 FQNEAQ (reference sequence). The CDR3 is CASSSLDNSYEQYF. Written as DNA, the CDR3 is TGTGCCAGCAGTTCACTAGACAACTCCTACGAGCAGTACTTC.

This clonotype was counted ten times or more. V and J are TRBV7-2 and TRBJ2-3, with unresolved D. V lost 5 bases, J lost 0 bases, and 6 bases lay in between. The CDR3 is 13 residues long. Looked up from germline, CDR1 is SGHTA and CDR2 is FQGNSA. The CDR3 nucleotides read TGTGCCAGCAGCGATTACAGCACAGATACGCAGTATTTT. It yields the protein CASSDYSTDTQYF.

The chain joins TRBV6-1 to TRBJ2-2, with a possible D match to TRBD2 (6 bases). The germline V gene encodes CDR1 MNHNS and CDR2 SASEGT. V was trimmed by 1 base and J by 5 bases, leaving 20 bases between them. The CDR3 loop spans 18 amino acids. For the CDR3, the DNA is TGTGCCAGCAGTGAAGGTCCTGGGGGAGGCGGTAGAACCGGGGAGCTGTTTTTT. This gives the protein CASSEGPGGGGRTGELFF.

This clonotype has at least ten counts. With a much larger clone just one base away, this may be a read error. This chain links TRBV20-1 with TRBJ2-1; the D gene is possibly TRBD2 (6 bases). The germline V and J ends were trimmed by 3 bases and 2 bases, with 8 bases remaining between them. The germline V gene has CDR1 DFQATT and CDR2 SNEGSKA (reference sequence). This CDR3 contains 13 residues. Here the CDR3 reads CSASGSAYNEQFF. CDR3 in DNA: TGCAGTGCTAGCGGGAGTGCCTACAATGAGCAGTTCTTC.

There are many counts of this clonotype. The rearrangement links TRBV7-9 to TRBJ2-1, with D perhaps matching TRBD2 (5 bases). There are 14 residues in the CDR3. Germline V lookup: CDR1 SEHNR, CDR2 FQNEAQ (reference sequence). Trimming stripped 3 bases from V and 2 bases from J, with 8 bases between. The CDR3 DNA is TGTGCCAGCAGCTTGGCGGGTACCTACAATGAGCAGTTCTTC. This gives the protein CASSLAGTYNEQFF.

This clonotype was detected only a few times. The V gene is TRBV6-6, the J gene TRBJ2-3; 8 nucleotides align to TRBD2. CDR3 length: 15 amino acids. CDR1 MNHNY and CDR2 SVGAGI come from the germline V gene (reference sequence). Trimming cost V 3 bases and J 7 bases; bases outside gene matches: 9. CDR3: CASSYNSGDSYTQYF. The DNA of the CDR3 is TGTGCCAGCAGTTATAATAGCGGGGATTCCTATACGCAGTATTTT.

This clonotype was counted ten times or more. This chain joins TRBV27 and TRBJ2-1; D is ambiguous. Germline V gene lookup returns CDR1 MNHEY and CDR2 SMNVEV (reference sequence). This CDR3 has 15 residues. The V end lost 3 bases, the J end lost 0 bases, and 9 bases lay between the germline ends. CDR3 in DNA: TGTGCCAGCAGTTTCTCACGGGTCTCCTACAATGAGCAGTTCTTC. Protein sequence: CASSFSRVSYNEQFF.

On this clonotype: One junction end does not reproduce the germline sequence, and a read error may be involved. The chain employs TRBV5-1 and TRBJ2-3; 13 nucleotides align to TRBD2. Germline V gives CDR1 SGHRS, CDR2 YFSETQ. CDR3 length: 16 amino acids. CDR3 coding DNA: TGCGCCAGCAGGACGGGGACTAGCGGGAACACAGATGCGCAGTATTTT. Amino acids: CASRTGTSGNTDAQYF. The full variable domain, in which reference TRBV5-1 and TRBJ2-3 provide the parts outside the CDR3, is KAGVTQTPRYLIKTRGQQVTLSCSPISGHRSVSWYQQTPGQGLQFLFEYFSETQRNKGNFPGRFSGRQFSNSRSEMNVSTLELGDSALYLCASRTGTSGNTDAQYFGPGTRLTVL.

The table lists this clonotype with many counts. The chain carries TRBV6-2 or TRBV6-3 and TRBJ2-3; 10 bases map to TRBD2. V gave up 8 bases and J gave up 1 base; unmatched junction bases: 6. The length of the CDR3 is 15 residues. The V gene's germline CDR1 is MNHEY and CDR2 SVGEGT. CDR3 DNA sequence: TGTGCCAGCGCCGAAACTAGCGGGGGCACAGATACGCAGTATTTT. Its translation is CASAETSGGTDTQYF.

This clonotype was detected many times. The rearrangement joins TRBV5-6 to TRBJ2-7; D perhaps matches TRBD1 (7 bases). Trimming removed 2 bases at V and 2 bases at J, with 17 bases between. The CDR3 is made up of 16 amino acids. The germline V gene encodes CDR1 SGHDT and CDR2 YYEEEE. The CDR3 sequence: CASSFGGRDRTYEQYF. The CDR3 DNA sequence: TGTGCCAGCAGCTTCGGCGGGCGGGACAGAACCTACGAGCAGTACTTC.

About this clonotype itself: The junction does not match germline at one end; this may be a read error. V is TRBV12-3 or TRBV12-4 and J is TRBJ1-5, with 7 bases lining up with TRBD1. The CDR3 contains 19 residues. Here the CDR3 reads CTSSKFIAADRRGSQPQHF. The CDR3 DNA follows: TGTACCAGCAGTAAGTTTATAGCCGCAGACCGCAGGGGGTCTCAGCCCCAGCATTTT.

This clonotype was picked up many times. The chain is built from TRBV24-1 and TRBJ2-7; possibly TRBD2 for D (6 bases). This CDR3 has 15 residues. Germline V gene lookup returns CDR1 KGHDR and CDR2 SFDVKD. The ends were cut back, 3 bases at V and 6 bases at J, with 17 bases in the middle. CDR3 protein: CATSDAGTDAGEQYF. In nucleotides, the CDR3 is TGTGCCACCAGTGATGCCGGGACTGATGCCGGCGAGCAGTACTTC.

This clonotype showed up many times. The chain is built from TRBV29-1 and TRBJ2-1, with D tentatively TRBD2 (6 bases). Germline lookup yields CDR1 SQVTM and CDR2 ANQGSEA. V was shortened by 6 bases and J by 6 bases, with 12 bases between the two germline ends. The length of the CDR3 is 12 residues. CDR3 coding DNA: TGCAGCGTGGCCGGGGGTTTCAATGAGCAGTTCTTC. Protein product: CSVAGGFNEQFF.

This clonotype was detected ten times or more. V usage is TRBV29-1 and J usage is TRBJ1-1; D is undetermined. Germline CDR1 and CDR2: SQVTM and ANQGSEA. This CDR3 contains 14 residues. V shed 3 bases and J shed 0 bases, with 11 bases lying between them. CDR3 coding DNA: TGCAGCGTTGATTTCTCAGCCCTGAACACTGAAGCTTTCTTT. Its protein is CSVDFSALNTEAFF.

This clonotype was observed a handful of times. This sequence joins TRBV20-1 and TRBJ2-2, with 8 bases fitting TRBD2. The CDR3 spans 15 residues. Germline V gene sequence: CDR1 DFQATT, CDR2 SNEGSKA (reference sequence). V lost 4 bases to trimming and J lost 9 bases; unmatched junction nucleotides: 13. Written as DNA, the CDR3 is TGCAGTGCTAAAGCCCCCGGGACTAGGGGCCGGGAGCTGTTTTTT. Residues: CSAKAPGTRGRELFF.

This clonotype was counted at least ten times. The chain couples TRBV28 to TRBJ2-3; perhaps TRBD1 as D (6 bases). The germline V gene has CDR1 MDHEN and CDR2 SYDVKM. This CDR3 contains 13 residues. V lost 4 bases, J lost 6 bases, and 11 bases lay in between. CDR3 in DNA: TGTGCCAGCAGTTACTACAGGGACGATACGCAGTATTTT. Its protein product is CASSYYRDDTQYF.

The rearrangement links TRBV2 to TRBJ1-1; D gene uncertain. Germline V gene sequence: CDR1 SNHLY, CDR2 FYNNEI. Trimming took 3 bases from V and 7 from J, leaving 6 bases between them. The CDR3 covers 11 residues. CDR3 amino acids: CASSEEIEAFF. The CDR3 coding sequence is TGTGCCAGCAGTGAGGAGATTGAAGCTTTCTTT.